One sample yielded the 27 T cell receptor beta chains listed below, sequenced in a study of siplizumab effects on memory and regulatory T cells. Measured with immunoSEQ multiplex PCR; TCRdb has only the in-frame clones, and not every one. The sample consists of 100,000 or so clones, around 94% of them appearing once. Input material: non-Treg CD4+ T cells sorted from blood. Receptors were obtained from a human donor in good health.

The gene calls are TRBV19 and TRBJ2-3; tentative D call: TRBD1 (5 bases). The CDR3 extends over 15 amino acids. The germline V gene has CDR1 LNHDA and CDR2 SQIVND (reference sequence). Trimming removed 5 bases from V and 1 base from J, with 13 bases in between. The CDR3 sequence is CASSPQGRGTDTQYF. The CDR3 DNA follows: TGTGCCAGTAGTCCCCAGGGTAGGGGCACAGATACGCAGTATTTT.

This clone was observed a single time. The V gene is TRBV6-5, the J gene TRBJ2-7, with unresolved D. The V end was cut by 3 bases, the J end by 0 bases, with 12 bases between. Per germline, CDR1 MNHEY and CDR2 SVGAGI. The CDR3 sequence is 15 residues long. The DNA of the CDR3 is TGTGCCAGCAGTTATAACGGTTTCAACTCCTACGAGCAGTACTTC. Residues: CASSYNGFNSYEQYF.

The rearrangement uses TRBV19 and TRBJ2-6; 10 positions agree with TRBD1. Germline lookup yields CDR1 LNHDA and CDR2 SQIVND (reference sequence). Trimming at V came to 4 bases and at J to 0 bases, leaving 3 bases not matched to a gene. CDR3 length equals 17 residues. Written as DNA, the CDR3 is TGTGCCAGTAGTAAGGGACAGGGGTACTCTGGGGCCAACGTCCTGACTTTC. The encoded protein is CASSKGQGYSGANVLTF.

This clone has more than one count but fewer than ten. This chain links TRBV7-8 with TRBJ2-5, with 8 bases lining up with TRBD1. Per the germline V gene, CDR1 is SGHVS and CDR2 is FQNEAQ. This CDR3 spans 16 amino acids. J lost 7 bases, V lost 2 bases, and 12 bases had no gene match. The CDR3 nucleotides read TGTGCCAGCAGCTTAAGACGGCAGGGGGCGGACGGGACCCAGTACTTC. This sequence encodes CASSLRRQGADGTQYF.

CDR3 loop: CASRFGDRDTGELFF. The CDR3 bases are TGTGCCAGCAGATTCGGGGACAGGGACACCGGGGAGCTGTTTTTT. The chain employs TRBV7-9 and TRBJ2-2; 9 bases map to TRBD1. The CDR3 contains 15 residues. The V segment lost 6 bases and the J segment 3 bases; nucleotides outside the gene matches: 5. Germline V gene data show CDR1 as SEHNR and CDR2 as FQNEAQ (reference sequence).

V usage is TRBV28 and J usage is TRBJ2-2; D may be TRBD2 (6 bases). The germline gives CDR1 MDHEN, CDR2 SYDVKM. This CDR3 comprises 19 residues. V gave up 6 bases and J gave up 1 base, with 24 bases separating them. This CDR3 is CASRRVEGRASGNTGELFF. CDR3 DNA: TGTGCCAGCAGAAGAGTGGAGGGTCGCGCCTCGGGGAACACCGGGGAGCTGTTTTTT.

This clone was recorded many times. This chain joins TRBV11-2 and TRBJ2-7; D is possibly TRBD1 (6 bases). V lost 1 base and J lost 7, with 11 bases in between. This CDR3 comprises 13 residues. The germline gives CDR1 SGHAT, CDR2 FQNNGV. DNA for the CDR3: TGTGCCAGCAGCTTAGCCGCAACAGGGGAGCAGTACTTC. This sequence encodes CASSLAATGEQYF.

The chain uses TRBV19 and TRBJ2-5; TRBD2 aligns across 8 bases. The junction had 4 bases not matched to a gene; V was cut back by 3 bases and J by 4 bases. Germline loops: CDR1 LNHDA, CDR2 SQIVND (reference sequence). There are 14 residues in the CDR3. The CDR3 coding sequence is TGTGCCAGTAGTATCGGGACTAGTAGAGAGACCCAGTACTTC. Its protein is CASSIGTSRETQYF.

This chain uses TRBV20-1 with TRBJ2-2; D gene ambiguous. This CDR3 has 11 amino acids. V lost 6 bases, J lost 3 bases, and 5 bases lay in between. Germline CDR1 is DFQATT and CDR2 is SNEGSKA (reference sequence). The CDR3 coding sequence is TGCAGTGCCCACCACACCGGGGAGCTGTTTTTT. Translated, it gives CSAHHTGELFF.

The DNA for the CDR3 is TGTGCCAGCAGTCGTCTAGAACGAACGGTCGGGCAGTACTTC. Translation: CASSRLERTVGQYF. The chain couples TRBV28 to TRBJ2-5; unclear D gene. This CDR3 spans 14 amino acids. Germline CDR1 MDHEN, CDR2 SYDVKM. Trimming shortened V by 5 bases and J by 11 bases, and 21 bases separated the two germline ends.

CDR3 in amino acids: CASSRETSGRETQYF. CDR3 DNA: TGTGCCAGTAGCCGCGAGACTAGCGGGAGGGAGACCCAGTACTTC. The chain couples TRBV19 to TRBJ2-5; 13 nucleotides match TRBD2. Per the germline V gene, CDR1 is LNHDA and CDR2 is SQIVND (reference sequence). With V trimmed by 6 bases and J by 5 bases, 6 bases remained unmatched. The CDR3 covers 15 residues. The whole variable domain, filled in from reference TRBV19 and TRBJ2-5, reads DGGITQSPKYLFRKEGQNVTLSCEQNLNHDAMYWYRQDPGQGLRLIYYSQIVNDFQKGDIAEGYSVSREKKESFPLTVTSAQKNPTAFYLCASSRETSGRETQYFGPGTRLLVL.

This chain links TRBV25-1 with TRBJ2-1; TRBD2 aligns across 7 bases. Trimming removed 4 bases from V and 7 bases from J; junction bases left unmatched: 4. CDR3 size: 13 residues. CDR1 is MGHDK and CDR2 is SYGVNS in the germline V gene. The CDR3 loop reads CASSAGRQNEQFF. The CDR3 region has the DNA TGTGCCAGCAGTGCCGGGAGGCAGAATGAGCAGTTCTTC.

The chain has TRBV29-1 and TRBJ2-7, with unresolved D. This CDR3 spans 14 amino acids. V dropped 4 bases and J dropped 3 bases, with 16 bases sitting between them. Germline CDR1 is SQVTM and CDR2 is ANQGSEA. CDR3 in amino acids: CSVVLMTVNYEQYF. CDR3 coding DNA: TGCAGCGTTGTTCTAATGACCGTTAACTACGAGCAGTACTTC.

The chain carries TRBV7-9 and TRBJ2-4, with D possibly TRBD1 on 6 matching bases. The CDR3 is made up of 15 amino acids. CDR1 is SEHNR and CDR2 is FQNEAQ in the germline V gene (reference sequence). With 5 bases removed from V and 6 bases from J, the gap between germline ends came to 17 bases. CDR3 amino acids: CASSLRDTSGNIQYF. In DNA, the CDR3 is TGTGCCAGCAGCCTCCGGGACACATCTGGAAACATTCAGTACTTC.

The chain uses TRBV6-1 and TRBJ1-2; D gene uncertain. This CDR3 has 15 amino acids. Deletions cut 1 base from V and 1 base from J, with 10 bases between. In germline, CDR1 is MNHNS, CDR2 SASEGT. The CDR3 here is CASSEEGVFNYGYTF. For the CDR3, the DNA is TGTGCCAGCAGTGAAGAGGGCGTCTTTAACTATGGCTACACCTTC.

The V and J genes are TRBV5-1 and TRBJ1-1, with D hard to call. The germline V and J ends were trimmed by 0 bases and 4 bases, with 7 bases remaining between them. CDR3 length: 13 residues. Per the germline V gene, CDR1 is SGHRS and CDR2 is YFSETQ. The CDR3 spells CASSLGVGTEAFF. The DNA of the CDR3 is TGCGCCAGCAGCTTGGGAGTCGGCACTGAAGCTTTCTTT. The full variable domain, in which reference TRBV5-1 and TRBJ1-1 provide the parts outside the CDR3, is KAGVTQTPRYLIKTRGQQVTLSCSPISGHRSVSWYQQTPGQGLQFLFEYFSETQRNKGNFPGRFSGRQFSNSRSEMNVSTLELGDSALYLCASSLGVGTEAFFGQGTRLTVV.

V is TRBV25-1 and J is TRBJ1-1; D may be TRBD1 (5 bases). V lost 7 bases, J lost 11 bases, and 14 bases lay in between. CDR3 length: 11 residues. Looked up from germline, CDR1 is MGHDK and CDR2 is SYGVNS. The CDR3 DNA reads TGTGCCAGCACTGCGGGGGTTGGCGCTTTCTTT. It is translated as CASTAGVGAFF.

The chain couples TRBV5-1 to TRBJ2-3; the D is unclear. Germline loops: CDR1 SGHRS, CDR2 YFSETQ. V shed 4 bases and J shed 8 bases, with 11 bases lying between them. CDR3 length equals 12 residues. The CDR3 sequence is CASSPPWGTQYF. CDR3 nucleotides: TGCGCCAGCAGCCCTCCGTGGGGTACGCAGTATTTT. Variable domain in full (rest from reference TRBV5-1 and TRBJ2-3): KAGVTQTPRYLIKTRGQQVTLSCSPISGHRSVSWYQQTPGQGLQFLFEYFSETQRNKGNFPGRFSGRQFSNSRSEMNVSTLELGDSALYLCASSPPWGTQYFGPGTRLTVL.

The V call is TRBV4-2, the J call TRBJ2-6; 9 positions agree with TRBD1. Germline V gives CDR1 LGHNA, CDR2 YNFKEQ. J was trimmed by 1 base and V by 3 bases; bases with no gene match: 1. The CDR3 covers 16 residues. Here the CDR3 reads CASSQGQGSGANVLTF. The DNA for the CDR3 is TGTGCCAGCAGCCAGGGACAGGGTTCTGGGGCCAACGTCCTGACTTTC.

The chain recombines TRBV18 with TRBJ2-7, with no clear D. The V gene lost 3 bases and the J gene lost 4 bases, with 10 bases spanning the gap. The CDR3 spans 13 residues. Germline CDR1 reads KGHSH; CDR2 reads LQKENI. The CDR3 nucleotides are TGTGCCAGCTCACCCGGCCAGGTTTACGAGCAGTACTTC. This sequence encodes CASSPGQVYEQYF.

The chain is built from TRBV2 and TRBJ2-1; D is perhaps TRBD2 (5 bases). The V and J ends lost 10 bases and 9 bases respectively, with 19 bases between them. The CDR3 totals 13 residues. Germline V gene sequence: CDR1 SNHLY, CDR2 FYNNEI. Here the CDR3 reads CAIGSAVIAEQFF. The CDR3 DNA is TGTGCCATTGGGAGTGCAGTAATTGCTGAGCAGTTCTTC.

This sequence joins TRBV7-8 and TRBJ2-5, with D perhaps TRBD2 (6 bases). This CDR3 spans 16 amino acids. V lost 5 bases and J lost 5, with 21 bases in between. Germline V gene sequence: CDR1 SGHVS, CDR2 FQNEAQ. CDR3 nucleotides: TGTGCCAGCAGCCTCACCGGGCGGGGCCCCCGGGAGACCCAGTACTTC. Translating gives CASSLTGRGPRETQYF. Combining the CDR3 with reference TRBV7-8 and TRBJ2-5 gives the whole variable domain GAGVSQSPRYKVAKRGQDVALRCDPISGHVSLFWYQQALGQGPEFLTYFQNEAQLDKSGLPSDRFFAERPEGSVSTLKIQRTQQEDSAVYLCASSLTGRGPRETQYFGPGTRLLVL.

Regarding this clone: This same CDR3 is encoded by further DNA sequences in the sample. This chain joins TRBV5-1 and TRBJ2-3; D is unclear. V lost 2 bases, J lost 2 bases, and 9 bases lay in between. The germline V gene encodes CDR1 SGHRS and CDR2 YFSETQ. The CDR3 contains 14 residues. CDR3 bases: TGCGCCAGCAGCTTAGGCGGAACCACAGATACGCAGTATTTT. Translation gives CASSLGGTTDTQYF. The variable domain in full, with the rest retrieved from reference TRBV5-1 and TRBJ2-3, is KAGVTQTPRYLIKTRGQQVTLSCSPISGHRSVSWYQQTPGQGLQFLFEYFSETQRNKGNFPGRFSGRQFSNSRSEMNVSTLELGDSALYLCASSLGGTTDTQYFGPGTRLTVL.

This clone showed up just a few times. The rearrangement joins TRBV7-2 to TRBJ1-1; D is ambiguous. The CDR3 length is 11 residues. Germline CDR1 is SGHTA and CDR2 is FQGNSA. Trimming stripped 5 bases from V and 8 bases from J, with 9 bases between. The CDR3 nucleotides read TGTGCCAGCAGCCCACTGATAGAAGCTTTCTTT. Translation: CASSPLIEAFF.

The V call is TRBV2, the J call TRBJ2-5; D gene uncertain. Matching the DNA end better, TRBJ2-7 makes the J call doubtful. This CDR3 region has 12 residues. Germline CDR1 SNHLY, CDR2 FYNNEI. CDR3: CASKNTSYEQYF. The CDR3 coding sequence is TGTGCCAGCAAGAACACATCCTACGAGCAGTACTTC.

In DNA form, the CDR3 reads TGTGCCAGCGCCTTCGGGGGGAGAGAGACCCAGTACTTC. Translating it yields CASAFGGRETQYF. The chain combines TRBV5-6 with TRBJ2-5; 7 nucleotides match TRBD2. Losses at the gene ends were 7 bases for V and 4 bases for J; bases not matched to a gene: 7. CDR3 length: 13 residues. Germline CDR1 and CDR2: SGHDT and YYEEEE.

This chain uses TRBV19 with TRBJ2-1; tentative D call: TRBD2 (5 bases). The CDR3 is made up of 15 amino acids. Trimming took off 6 bases at V and 5 bases at J, with 17 bases between the two ends. Germline CDR1 is LNHDA and CDR2 is SQIVND (reference sequence). CDR3 nucleotide sequence: TGTGCCAGTAGGCGAACTAGTAATAAGAACAATGAGCAGTTCTTC. Its translation is CASRRTSNKNNEQFF.